This entry features one T cell receptor (beta chain) sequence. The J segment lost 4 bases and the V segment lost 2 bases, leaving 7 bases of the junction unmatched. This CDR3 spans 16 amino acids. Per the germline V gene, CDR1 is SGHVS and CDR2 is FQNEAQ. These data originate in a study of technical replicates of blood from a handful of donors. Clones were sequenced by immunoSEQ multiplex PCR, and TCRdb holds only the in-frame ones, with some missing. This repertoire shows 84,000 or so clones, about 94% found once; its top ten account for approximately 0.25%. This sequence joins TRBV7-8 and TRBJ2-7; TRBD2 aligns across 11 bases. This TCR came from a human donor in good health. Sequencing was performed on T cells isolated from PBMCs. CDR3 in amino acids: CASSLRLAGGRYEQYF. CDR3 bases: TGTGCCAGCAGCTTACGGCTAGCGGGGGGCCGGTACGAGCAGTACTTC.